The sequence of this TCR beta chain was determined in a study of control samples from healthy donors and cancer patients. Repertoires were generated with immunoSEQ multiplex PCR, while TCRdb's copy carries only in-frame clones and drops some. The sample has 100,000 or so clones; under 90% are singletons. The CDR3 has 16 residues. Losses at the gene ends were 4 bases for V and 0 bases for J; bases not matched to a gene: 6. CDR1 and CDR2 (germline): SGHDT, YYEEEE. The receptor's source is a woman in her forties or fifties in good health. The chain links TRBV5-6 to TRBJ1-3; 8 nucleotides agree with TRBD1. Sequencing was performed on blood. CDR3 loop: CASSPDRGFSGNTIYF. In DNA, the CDR3 is TGTGCCAGCAGCCCCGACAGGGGTTTCTCTGGAAACACCATATATTTT.